The rows below give T cell receptor beta chains drawn from one sample of a study of cytomegalovirus exposure and HLA in healthy donors. Profiling relied on immunoSEQ multiplex PCR, and the TCRdb table lists in-frame clones only, not all of them. This table holds 150,000 to 200,000 clones, over 65% found once. The specimen sequenced was PBMCs. These receptors were taken from a man younger than 30 in good health and CMV-seropositive. The CDR3 runs from the conserved cysteine through the conserved F or W. D genes are given only for firm matches. The size entry is marked missing in some rows and otherwise reads once, few, many or a size class.

D gene: TRBD2
V gene: TRBV9
clone size: .
J gene: TRBJ2-3
CDR3 length: 15
CDR3 DNA: TGTGCCAGCAGCGGATCACTAGCGGGGGAAGATACGCAGTATTTT
CDR3 protein: CASSGSLAGEDTQYF

D gene: .
V gene: TRBV28
clone size: .
J gene: TRBJ1-4
CDR3 length: 20
CDR3 DNA: TGTGCCAGCAGTTCCCCCGGACAGTCCAAAGCCCCAATAGGAGGTGAAAAACTGTTTTTT
CDR3 protein: CASSSPGQSKAPIGGEKLFF

D gene: .
V gene: TRBV7-3
clone size: .
J gene: TRBJ2-1
CDR3 length: 13
CDR3 DNA: TGTGCCAGCAGCTTAGCCGACTTTCGGGAGCAGTTCTTC
CDR3 protein: CASSLADFREQFF

D gene: .
V gene: TRBV5-6
clone size: .
J gene: TRBJ2-1
CDR3 length: 16
CDR3 DNA: TGTGCCAGCAGCTCCCTCTTAGCGCGAGGGTTTCAGGTGCAGTTCTTC
CDR3 protein: CASSSLLARGFQVQFF

D gene: TRBD2
V gene: TRBV4-3
clone size: .
J gene: TRBJ2-1
CDR3 length: 18
CDR3 DNA: TGCGCCAGCAGCCAGGGACTAGCGGGGCCTGCCGAAAACAATGAGCAGTTCTTC
CDR3 protein: CASSQGLAGPAENNEQFF

D gene: .
V gene: TRBV5-8
clone size: .
J gene: TRBJ1-5
CDR3 length: 17
CDR3 DNA: TGTGCCAGCAGCGCCGGGTTTGGGGGGGTTGGGAATCAGCCCCAGCATTTT
CDR3 protein: CASSAGFGGVGNQPQHF

D gene: .
V gene: TRBV5-1
clone size: .
J gene: TRBJ2-7
CDR3 length: 13
CDR3 DNA: TGCGCCAGCAGCTTGGCAGGGATATCGGCGGAGTACTTC
CDR3 protein: CASSLAGISAEYF

D gene: .
V gene: TRBV10-2
clone size: .
J gene: TRBJ2-7
CDR3 length: 16
CDR3 DNA: TGCGCCAGCAGTGAGTTAGGCGGGATTAGCTCCTACGAGCAGTACTTC
CDR3 protein: CASSELGGISSYEQYF

D gene: .
V gene: TRBV9
clone size: .
J gene: TRBJ1-1
CDR3 length: 14
CDR3 DNA: TGTGCCAGCAGTTTTGAACAGGGCAACACTGAAGCTTTCTTT
CDR3 protein: CASSFEQGNTEAFF

D gene: TRBD1
V gene: TRBV7-9
clone size: few
J gene: TRBJ1-5
CDR3 length: 17
CDR3 DNA: TGTGCCAGCAGCTTAGAGACAGGGGGTTCGCGCAATCAGCCCCAGCATTTT
CDR3 protein: CASSLETGGSRNQPQHF

D gene: TRBD2
V gene: TRBV4-2
clone size: .
J gene: TRBJ2-6
CDR3 length: 17
CDR3 DNA: TGTGCCAGCAGCCAAGAAAAAGCGGGAGTTGGGGCCAACGTCCTGACTTTC
CDR3 protein: CASSQEKAGVGANVLTF

D gene: TRBD2
V gene: TRBV28
clone size: .
J gene: TRBJ2-7
CDR3 length: 15
CDR3 DNA: TGTGCCAGCAGTTTAGCGGGAGGGTTATCCTACGAGCAGTACTTC
CDR3 protein: CASSLAGGLSYEQYF

D gene: TRBD1
V gene: TRBV15
clone size: .
J gene: TRBJ2-5
CDR3 length: 14
CDR3 DNA: TGTGCCACCAGCACCGACAGGGGGCGGGAGACCCAGTACTTC
CDR3 protein: CATSTDRGRETQYF

D gene: .
V gene: TRBV27
clone size: .
J gene: TRBJ2-7
CDR3 length: 14
CDR3 DNA: TGTGCCAGCAGTTTAGCGGGTCCCAGATACGAGCAGTACTTC
CDR3 protein: CASSLAGPRYEQYF

D gene: TRBD1
V gene: TRBV28
clone size: .
J gene: TRBJ1-5
CDR3 length: 15
CDR3 DNA: TGTGCCAGCTGGGGGGACAGGGGGCGCTTTCAGCCCCAGCATTTT
CDR3 protein: CASWGDRGRFQPQHF

D gene: .
V gene: TRBV27
clone size: once
J gene: TRBJ1-4
CDR3 length: 15
CDR3 DNA: TGTGCCAGCAGTTTATCTCCAGGGAATAATGAAAAACTGTTTTTT
CDR3 protein: CASSLSPGNNEKLFF

D gene: TRBD2
V gene: TRBV4-2
clone size: .
J gene: TRBJ2-2
CDR3 length: 14
CDR3 DNA: TGTGCCAGCAGCCAACCTAGCGGGACCGGGGAGCTGTTTTTT
CDR3 protein: CASSQPSGTGELFF

D gene: .
V gene: TRBV7-9
clone size: .
J gene: TRBJ2-5
CDR3 length: 16
CDR3 DNA: TGTGCCAGCAGCTTAGTGCTCGGCGGACACGGAAAGACCCAGTACTTC
CDR3 protein: CASSLVLGGHGKTQYF

D gene: .
V gene: TRBV27
clone size: .
J gene: TRBJ2-2
CDR3 length: 18
CDR3 DNA: TGTGCCAGCAGTTTATCTCGGGGGCCGGGAGGACACACCGGGGAGCTGTTTTTT
CDR3 protein: CASSLSRGPGGHTGELFF

D gene: .
V gene: TRBV2
clone size: once
J gene: TRBJ2-5
CDR3 length: 14
CDR3 DNA: TGTGCCAGCAGCCTACAGGGTATCTCGGAGACCCAGTACTTC
CDR3 protein: CASSLQGISETQYF

D gene: .
V gene: TRBV19
clone size: .
J gene: TRBJ2-1
CDR3 length: 16
CDR3 DNA: TGTGCCAGTGAAAAGGGAGAGACAACCGTATTCTCGGAGCAGTTCTTC
CDR3 protein: CASEKGETTVFSEQFF

D gene: .
V gene: TRBV5-4
clone size: .
J gene: TRBJ2-1
CDR3 length: 15
CDR3 DNA: TGTGCCAGCAGCTTGGGGGGGCGCGTCCTCTCTGAGCAGTTCTTC
CDR3 protein: CASSLGGRVLSEQFF

D gene: TRBD2
V gene: TRBV27
clone size: .
J gene: TRBJ2-7
CDR3 length: 14
CDR3 DNA: TGTGCCAGCTGGGGACTAGCGGGAGCCAACGAGCAGTACTTC
CDR3 protein: CASWGLAGANEQYF

D gene: TRBD1
V gene: TRBV19
clone size: .
J gene: TRBJ1-1
CDR3 length: 15
CDR3 DNA: TGTGCCAGTAGTACCGGACAGGGGCAGGGGACTGAAGCTTTCTTT
CDR3 protein: CASSTGQGQGTEAFF

D gene: TRBD2
V gene: TRBV7-3
clone size: .
J gene: TRBJ2-4
CDR3 length: 19
CDR3 DNA: TGTGCCAGCAGCTCTCTAGCGGGAGGGCCTCTTATGACCAAAAACATTCAGTACTTC
CDR3 protein: CASSSLAGGPLMTKNIQYF

D gene: .
V gene: TRBV29-1
clone size: .
J gene: TRBJ2-5
CDR3 length: 12
CDR3 DNA: TGCAGCGTTGTAGGAGGCGGGGAGGCCCAGTACTTC
CDR3 protein: CSVVGGGEAQYF

D gene: .
V gene: TRBV5-1
clone size: .
J gene: TRBJ1-3
CDR3 length: 15
CDR3 DNA: TGCGCCAGCAGCTTGCGACAAGACTCTGGAAACACCATATATTTT
CDR3 protein: CASSLRQDSGNTIYF

D gene: .
V gene: TRBV28
clone size: .
J gene: TRBJ2-7
CDR3 length: 17
CDR3 DNA: TGTGCCAGCAGATCCGGGCTCCTCAGATCAGGGCACTACGAGCAGTACTTC
CDR3 protein: CASRSGLLRSGHYEQYF

D gene: TRBD1
V gene: TRBV27
clone size: once
J gene: TRBJ2-3
CDR3 length: 11
CDR3 DNA: TGTGCCAGCAGTGGGGGACAGCGCCAGTATTTT
CDR3 protein: CASSGGQRQYF

D gene: .
V gene: TRBV2
clone size: .
J gene: TRBJ2-5
CDR3 length: 14
CDR3 DNA: TGTGCCAGCAACCCAGAGCGGGCACAAGAGACCCAGTACTTC
CDR3 protein: CASNPERAQETQYF

D gene: .
V gene: TRBV10-3
clone size: .
J gene: TRBJ2-7
CDR3 length: 14
CDR3 DNA: TGTGCCATCAGTGAGTCGACATCTACCTACGAGCAGTACTTC
CDR3 protein: CAISESTSTYEQYF

D gene: .
V gene: TRBV5-4
clone size: .
J gene: TRBJ1-2
CDR3 length: 13
CDR3 DNA: TGTGCCAGCAGCCGCCTGGGGGGTACGGGCTACACCTTC
CDR3 protein: CASSRLGGTGYTF

D gene: TRBD1
V gene: TRBV30
clone size: few
J gene: TRBJ1-5
CDR3 length: 13
CDR3 DNA: TGTGCCTGGGGACAGGGTATTGATCAGCCCCAGCATTTT
CDR3 protein: CAWGQGIDQPQHF

D gene: .
V gene: TRBV28
clone size: .
J gene: TRBJ2-3
CDR3 length: 16
CDR3 DNA: TGTGCCAGCAGTTTACCTATACCCCCTAGCACAGATACGCAGTATTTT
CDR3 protein: CASSLPIPPSTDTQYF

D gene: TRBD2
V gene: TRBV28
clone size: .
J gene: TRBJ2-7
CDR3 length: 14
CDR3 DNA: TGTGCCAGCCGCTCTAGCGGGGGCCTCTACGAGCAGTACTTC
CDR3 protein: CASRSSGGLYEQYF

D gene: TRBD1
V gene: TRBV9
clone size: .
J gene: TRBJ1-2
CDR3 length: 17
CDR3 DNA: TGTGCCAGCAGCGTCGACGAGGGACAGGGGATCGGCTATGGCTACACCTTC
CDR3 protein: CASSVDEGQGIGYGYTF

D gene: TRBD1
V gene: TRBV5-1
clone size: .
J gene: TRBJ2-7
CDR3 length: 14
CDR3 DNA: TGCGCCAGCAGCTTCGGGACAGGGGGGCTCGAGCAGTACTTC
CDR3 protein: CASSFGTGGLEQYF

D gene: TRBD2
V gene: TRBV27
clone size: .
J gene: TRBJ2-1
CDR3 length: 17
CDR3 DNA: TGTGCCAGCAGTACCAGCCCATTAGCGGGAGTCTACAATGAGCAGTTCTTC
CDR3 protein: CASSTSPLAGVYNEQFF

D gene: .
V gene: TRBV6-5
clone size: .
J gene: TRBJ1-1
CDR3 length: 14
CDR3 DNA: TGTGCCAGCACCGGGGCGGGGGGCGACACTGAAGCTTTCTTT
CDR3 protein: CASTGAGGDTEAFF